The 16 T cell receptor beta chains listed next were all sequenced from one sample in a study of blood T cell repertoires in COVID-19. Data came from immunoSEQ multiplex PCR; TCRdb stores just in-frame clones and leaves some out. The table lists about 130,000 clones, roughly 72% of them singletons. The sequencing sample was made of peripheral blood. The source is a human donor in a cohort sampled during active COVID-19.

This clone was detected once. The chain recombines TRBV10-3 with TRBJ1-5, with D uncertain. V gave up 3 bases and J gave up 5 bases, with 14 bases separating them. Germline V gene data show CDR1 as ENHRY and CDR2 as SYGVKD. The CDR3 has 15 residues. The CDR3 loop is CAISEGSGDYQPQHF. In nucleotides, the CDR3 is TGTGCCATCAGTGAAGGGAGTGGAGACTATCAGCCCCAGCATTTT.

J is TRBJ2-1 and V is TRBV6-6, with 9 bases matching TRBD1. Trimming at V came to 8 bases and at J to 7 bases, leaving 6 bases not matched to a gene. The CDR3 loop spans 13 amino acids. From germline, CDR1 is MNHNY and CDR2 SVGAGI (reference sequence). The chain's CDR3 is CASEDRGRNEQFF. The DNA of the CDR3 is TGTGCCAGCGAAGACAGGGGGAGGAATGAGCAGTTCTTC.

The V and J genes are TRBV6-6 and TRBJ2-5, with 7 nucleotides matching TRBD2. The V gene end was trimmed by 0 bases and the J gene end by 0 bases; junction bases not matched to a gene: 4. There are 16 residues in the CDR3. Germline CDR1 is MNHNY and CDR2 is SVGAGI (reference sequence). CDR3 protein: CASSYSAGGDQETQYF. CDR3 nucleotide sequence: TGTGCCAGCAGTTACTCTGCTGGGGGGGACCAAGAGACCCAGTACTTC.

The chain has TRBV7-9 and TRBJ1-1; perhaps TRBD1 as D (5 bases). V was pared by 1 base and J by 4 bases, with 10 bases between. The CDR3 is made up of 14 amino acids. Germline values: CDR1 SEHNR, CDR2 FQNEAQ (reference sequence). In DNA, the CDR3 is TGTGCCAGCAGCTTAGGGGGAGGGACCACTGAAGCTTTCTTT. Protein product: CASSLGGGTTEAFF. Supplemented by reference TRBV7-9 and TRBJ1-1, the full variable domain reads DTGVSQNPRHKITKRGQNVTFRCDPISEHNRLYWYRQTLGQGPEFLTYFQNEAQLEKSRLLSDRFSAERPKGSFSTLEIQRTEQGDSAMYLCASSLGGGTTEAFFGQGTRLTVV.

This chain joins TRBV3-1 (or the pseudogene TRBV3-2) and TRBJ1-4; the match to TRBD1 covers 7 bases. With V trimmed by 7 bases and J by 6 bases, 14 bases remained unmatched. The CDR3 is 16 amino acids. Per germline, CDR1 LGHDT and CDR2 YNNKEL (reference sequence). This chain's CDR3 is CASTPGQTLRDEKLFF. The CDR3 DNA reads TGTGCCAGCACCCCGGGACAGACCCTAAGGGATGAAAAACTGTTTTTT.

Only one count was recorded for this clone. The V call is TRBV5-1, the J call TRBJ2-7; D possibly corresponds to TRBD1 (7 bases). V was shortened by 4 bases and J by 5 bases, with 13 bases between the two germline ends. Germline CDR1 and CDR2: SGHRS and YFSETQ. This CDR3 has 13 amino acids. Written as DNA, the CDR3 is TGCGCCAGCAGCGCGGGACAGATCAACGAGCAGTACTTC. It is translated as CASSAGQINEQYF.

The rearrangement joins TRBV5-1 to TRBJ2-7; 9 bases line up with TRBD1. This CDR3 is built from 15 residues. CDR1 and CDR2 (germline): SGHRS, YFSETQ. The ends lost 4 bases at V and 1 base at J; junction bases unmatched: 6. CDR3 sequence: CASSPLGTGSYEQYF. DNA for the CDR3: TGCGCCAGCAGCCCCCTTGGGACAGGGTCCTACGAGCAGTACTTC.

The chain is built from TRBV6-6 and TRBJ2-1; a weak D match, TRBD2 (7 bases). The CDR3 loop spans 16 amino acids. CDR1 and CDR2 from the germline V gene are MNHNY and SVGAGI (reference sequence). Trimming removed 6 bases from V and 0 bases from J, with 15 bases in between. CDR3 amino acids: CASRGGAGNSYNEQFF. The CDR3 DNA follows: TGTGCCAGCAGAGGGGGGGCGGGGAACTCCTACAATGAGCAGTTCTTC.

This sequence joins TRBV6-1 and TRBJ2-3; 7 bases match TRBD1. J gave up 5 bases and V 2 bases, and 7 bases lay outside the gene matches. CDR1 is MNHNS and CDR2 is SASEGT in the germline V gene. The CDR3 sequence is 15 residues long. The CDR3 DNA is TGTGCCAGCAGTGAACCTGGCAGGGGGAAAGATACGCAGTATTTT. This codes for CASSEPGRGKDTQYF.

The chain links TRBV5-4 to TRBJ2-5; perhaps TRBD1 as D (6 bases). The CDR3 runs 14 residues. V was cut by 3 bases and J by 0 bases, with 9 bases left in between. Germline CDR1 reads SGHNT; CDR2 reads YYREEE (reference sequence). The CDR3 loop reads CASSSYRDQETQYF. The CDR3 DNA is TGTGCCAGCAGCTCTTACAGGGACCAAGAGACCCAGTACTTC.

This clone was counted only a few times. This chain joins TRBV9 and TRBJ1-6; no definite D call. The CDR3 is 15 amino acids. CDR1 and CDR2 from the germline V gene are SGDLS and YYNGEE. Trimming left V 0 bases short and J 7 bases short, with 11 bases between. CDR3 DNA: TGTGCCAGCAGCGTAGGTGGAGGCATGAATTCACCCCTCCACTTT. This gives the protein CASSVGGGMNSPLHF.

The CDR3 DNA is TGCGCCAGCAGTCAATCGTACAGGAGAACGTCGACTAATGAAAAACTGTTTTTT. It specifies CASSQSYRRTSTNEKLFF. V is TRBV23-1 and J is TRBJ1-4; D may be TRBD1 (5 bases). TRBV23-1 is marked as an open reading frame, function uncertain. V was pared by 0 bases and J by 2 bases, with 16 bases between. The CDR3 loop spans 18 amino acids.

V usage is TRBV30 and J usage is TRBJ2-7; D not resolved. The ends were cut back, 2 bases at V and 0 bases at J, with 5 bases in the middle. Germline CDR1 is GTSNPN and CDR2 is SVGIG (reference sequence). CDR3 length equals 12 residues. CDR3 sequence: CAWSSRSYEQYF. The CDR3, as DNA: TGTGCCTGGAGTTCCCGCTCCTACGAGCAGTACTTC. The complete variable domain, with remaining parts taken from reference TRBV30 and TRBJ2-7, reads SQTIHQWPATLVQPVGSPLSLECTVEGTSNPNLYWYRQAAGRGLQLLFYSVGIGQISSEVPQNLSASRPQDRQFILSSKKLLLSDSGFYLCAWSSRSYEQYFGPGTRLTVT.

This sequence joins TRBV30 and TRBJ1-6, with 8 positions matching TRBD1. There are 14 residues in the CDR3. Germline V gene data show CDR1 as GTSNPN and CDR2 as SVGIG (reference sequence). Unmatched junction bases numbered 11, after V lost 7 bases and J lost 9 bases. The CDR3 sequence is CASKAGQVSSPLHF. The DNA of the CDR3 is TGTGCCTCCAAGGCGGGACAGGTTTCTTCACCCCTCCACTTT.

The chain joins TRBV19 to TRBJ2-3, with no clear D. Trimming cost V 3 bases and J 6 bases, with 19 bases left between them. The CDR3 spans 16 residues. The V gene's germline CDR1 is LNHDA and CDR2 SQIVND (reference sequence). The CDR3 DNA sequence: TGTGCCAGTAGTATTTCCACCGGGTTGATTAGGGATACGCAGTATTTT. Protein: CASSISTGLIRDTQYF.

The genes are TRBV27 and TRBJ1-2, with 10 bases fitting TRBD1. The CDR3 consists of 14 residues. Losses at the gene ends were 4 bases for V and 4 bases for J; bases not matched to a gene: 3. Per the germline V gene, CDR1 is MNHEY and CDR2 is SMNVEV (reference sequence). The CDR3 sequence: CASSSDRGFYGYTF. The CDR3 coding sequence is TGTGCCAGCAGTTCGGACAGGGGGTTCTATGGCTACACCTTC.